This T cell receptor beta chain was profiled in a study of PD-1 blockade in classical Hodgkin lymphoma. In the study overall: Patients were given intravenous nivolumab, 3 mg/kg, every 2 weeks. General study points: The study found complete responders had baseline diversity similar to newly diagnosed patients.

Here immunoSEQ multiplex PCR was the method, and the copy in TCRdb shows in-frame clones only, minus some. This table has about 25,000 clones, roughly 80% appearing once. For this clone: Its antigen is undetermined.

The CDR3 is 17 residues long. Germline loops: CDR1 SGHRS, CDR2 YFSETQ. The ends were cut back, 1 base at V and 0 bases at J, with 11 bases in the middle. This sample's time point: cycle 4 day 1 (C4D1), after six to seven weeks of nivolumab. Each of the patients experienced relapse following autologous stem cell transplantation, and their brentuximab vedotin exposure differed. Researchers used magnetic negative selection to pull out pure CD4+ T cells from thawed PBMCs. The J gene is TRBJ1-6, the V gene TRBV5-1; maybe TRBD1 (5 bases). The receptor was isolated from a human donor with classical Hodgkin lymphoma. The input for sequencing was CD4+ T cells from blood, taken before the fourth cycle of nivolumab. The CDR3 loop is CASSLQDTSSYNSPLHF. CDR3 DNA sequence: TGCGCCAGCAGCTTGCAGGACACTAGCTCCTATAATTCACCCCTCCACTTT. Together with reference TRBV5-1 and TRBJ1-6, the CDR3 gives the full variable domain: KAGVTQTPRYLIKTRGQQVTLSCSPISGHRSVSWYQQTPGQGLQFLFEYFSETQRNKGNFPGRFSGRQFSNSRSEMNVSTLELGDSALYLCASSLQDTSSYNSPLHFGNGTRLTVT.